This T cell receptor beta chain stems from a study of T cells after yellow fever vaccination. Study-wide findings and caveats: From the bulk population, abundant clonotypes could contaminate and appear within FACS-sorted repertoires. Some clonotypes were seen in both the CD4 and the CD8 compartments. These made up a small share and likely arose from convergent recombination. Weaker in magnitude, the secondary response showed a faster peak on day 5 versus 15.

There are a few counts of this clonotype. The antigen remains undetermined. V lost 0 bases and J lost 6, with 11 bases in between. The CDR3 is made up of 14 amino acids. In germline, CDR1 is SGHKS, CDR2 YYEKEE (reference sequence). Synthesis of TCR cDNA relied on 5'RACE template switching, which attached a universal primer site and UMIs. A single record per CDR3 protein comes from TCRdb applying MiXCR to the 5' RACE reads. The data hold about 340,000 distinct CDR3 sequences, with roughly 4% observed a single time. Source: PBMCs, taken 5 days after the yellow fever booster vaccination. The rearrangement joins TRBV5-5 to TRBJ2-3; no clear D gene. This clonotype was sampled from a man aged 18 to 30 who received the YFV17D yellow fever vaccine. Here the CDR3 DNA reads TGTGCCAGCAGCTTGGAGGCGGCGAGGGATACGCAGTATTTT. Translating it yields CASSLEAARDTQYF.